This TCR beta chain appears in the sequencing data of a study of shared clonotypes between healthy human individuals. Some clones are missing from TCRdb's copy, which holds only in-frame ones; the method was immunoSEQ multiplex PCR. Among approximately 470,000 clones, 70% to 80% were seen once, and the ten largest hold more than 10%. Sequenced input: PBMCs. The origin of this receptor is a woman aged 40 to 50 in good health. Some clones in this sample may be carry-over from other donors' samples.

The CDR3 region is CASSFQGVNTGELFF. CDR3 sequence (DNA): TGTGCCAGCAGTTTTCAAGGGGTAAACACCGGGGAGCTGTTTTTT. This chain uses TRBV28 with TRBJ2-2; D is possibly TRBD1 (5 bases). V was pared by 3 bases and J by 2 bases, with 10 bases between. Germline values: CDR1 MDHEN, CDR2 SYDVKM. The length of the CDR3 is 15 residues.